This T cell receptor beta chain comes out of a study of T cells in Graves' hyperthyroidism and ophthalmopathy. Amplification of TCR beta CDR3 regions used RNA as the template. The HTBI primer set served for first-round RT-PCR of the TCR CDR3. TCRdb reprocessed the multiplex PCR reads via MiXCR and lists one record per CDR3 protein. The sample lists fewer than 900,000 distinct CDR3 sequences, about 17% seen once, with approximately 8.4% in the top ten. Between the trimmed V and J ends, which lost 8 bases and 5 bases, there was a span of 13 bases. The CDR3 runs 13 residues. Of note for this clonotype: Given the absence of the conserved phenylalanine or tryptophan at the CDR3 end, a read error is likely.

Input material: blood. The TCR comes from a man between 18 and 35 years old with Graves' hyperthyroidism. V usage is TRBV12-3 or TRBV12-4 and J usage is TRBJ2-1; no clear D. CDR3 sequence: CASGPRRNNEQFY. CDR3 sequence (DNA): TGTGCCAGCGGGCCTAGAAGGAACAATGAGCAGTTCTAC.